The present TCR beta chain was sequenced within a study of T cell responses to AZD1222 COVID-19 vaccine. Measured with immunoSEQ multiplex PCR; TCRdb has only the in-frame clones, and not every one. The table lists 75,000 to 100,000 clones, roughly nine tenths of them singletons. Trimming removed 6 bases at V and 0 bases at J, with 16 bases between. CDR1 LNHDA and CDR2 SQIVND come from the germline V gene (reference sequence). The CDR3 contains 16 residues. Notes on the study in general: Spike-specific TCR breadth and depth rose after two AZD1222 doses. The study found vaccine-associated CD4 TCRs spanning spike, dominant at 160-218 and 743-854.

A word on this clone: Its antigen is as yet unknown.

The chain links TRBV19 to TRBJ2-3; D is ambiguous. The TCR originated in an adult in good health. The sequenced sample was peripheral blood, obtained on day 0 of AZD1222 vaccination. In DNA form, the CDR3 reads TGTGCCAGTAGCCTCCGTCGGGTTCTAAGCACAGATACGCAGTATTTT. Its translation is CASSLRRVLSTDTQYF.